This T cell receptor (beta chain) was captured by sequencing in a study of T-cell reconstitution after alpha-beta-depleted transplantation in children. Whole-study results and caveats: Certain patients had high TCRbeta diversity at day 60, and it came from recipient T cells and thymic progenitors that survived. The study reportedly traced alpha-beta T cells about two months after transplant to several hundred expanded graft clones. Among T cells one year after transplant, newly produced cells accounted for most counts and diversity.

There are a few counts of this clonotype. Its specificity is unknown. Per the germline V gene, CDR1 is SGHTA and CDR2 is FQGNSA. V gave up 3 bases and J gave up 5 bases, with 16 bases separating them. The CDR3 loop spans 15 amino acids. Unique molecular identifiers were used to barcode this TCRbeta library. TCRdb reprocessed the PCR reads with MiXCR, giving one entry per CDR3 protein. The top ten clones hold about 28% of a sample with about 1,000,000 distinct CDR3 sequences, roughly 29% of them seen once. Material: PBMCs, mostly from graft donor cells, obtained 360 days after TCRalphabeta/CD19-depleted stem cell transplant. The V gene is TRBV7-2, the J gene TRBJ2-5; D not certain. The TCR comes from a boy less than two years old who had a stem cell transplant for SCID, so the T cells may come from the graft donor. The CDR3 DNA is TGTGCCAGCAGCTTTTCTTCAGAGGTACGGGAGACCCAGTACTTC. Amino acid sequence: CASSFSSEVRETQYF. The whole variable domain, remainder taken from reference TRBV7-2 and TRBJ2-5, is GAGVSQSPSNKVTEKGKDVELRCDPISGHTALYWYRQSLGQGLEFLIYFQGNSAPDKSGLPSDRFSAERTGGSVSTLTIQRTQQEDSAVYLCASSFSSEVRETQYFGPGTRLLVL.